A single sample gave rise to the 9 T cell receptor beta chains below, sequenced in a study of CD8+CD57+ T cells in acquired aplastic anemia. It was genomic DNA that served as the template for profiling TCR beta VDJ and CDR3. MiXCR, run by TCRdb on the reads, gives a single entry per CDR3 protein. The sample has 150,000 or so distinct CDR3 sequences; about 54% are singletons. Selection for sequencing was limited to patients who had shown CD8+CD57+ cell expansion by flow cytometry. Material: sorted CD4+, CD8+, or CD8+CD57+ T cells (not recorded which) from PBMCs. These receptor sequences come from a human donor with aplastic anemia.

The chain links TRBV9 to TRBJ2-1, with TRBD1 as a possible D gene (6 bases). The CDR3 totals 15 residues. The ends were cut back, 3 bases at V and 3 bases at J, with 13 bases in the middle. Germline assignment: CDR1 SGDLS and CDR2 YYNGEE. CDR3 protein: CASSARTAVYNEQFF. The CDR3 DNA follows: TGTGCCAGCAGCGCCCGGACAGCAGTCTACAATGAGCAGTTCTTC.

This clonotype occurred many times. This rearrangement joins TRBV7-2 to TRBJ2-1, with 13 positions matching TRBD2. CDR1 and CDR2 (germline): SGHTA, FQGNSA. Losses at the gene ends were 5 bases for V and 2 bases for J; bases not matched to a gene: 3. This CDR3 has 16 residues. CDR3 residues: CASSRGTSGTYNEQFF. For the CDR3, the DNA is TGTGCCAGCAGCCGTGGGACTAGCGGGACCTACAATGAGCAGTTCTTC. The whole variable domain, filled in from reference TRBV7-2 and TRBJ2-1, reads GAGVSQSPSNKVTEKGKDVELRCDPISGHTALYWYRQSLGQGLEFLIYFQGNSAPDKSGLPSDRFSAERTGGSVSTLTIQRTQQEDSAVYLCASSRGTSGTYNEQFFGPGTRLTVL.

The CDR3 region is CSAKEGDNSYEQYF. CDR3 coding DNA: TGCAGTGCCAAGGAGGGCGACAACTCCTACGAGCAGTACTTC. The J gene is TRBJ2-7, the V gene TRBV20-1; D perhaps matches TRBD2 (6 bases). The CDR3 is 14 amino acids. Germline V lookup: CDR1 DFQATT, CDR2 SNEGSKA (reference sequence). V gave up 6 bases and J gave up 0 bases, with 15 bases separating them.

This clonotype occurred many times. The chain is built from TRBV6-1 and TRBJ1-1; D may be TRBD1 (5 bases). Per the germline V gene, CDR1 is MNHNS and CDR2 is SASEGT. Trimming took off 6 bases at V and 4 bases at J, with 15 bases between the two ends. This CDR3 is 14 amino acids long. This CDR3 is CASSLGAGGTEAFF. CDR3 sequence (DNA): TGTGCCAGCAGCCTAGGGGCGGGGGGCACTGAAGCTTTCTTT.

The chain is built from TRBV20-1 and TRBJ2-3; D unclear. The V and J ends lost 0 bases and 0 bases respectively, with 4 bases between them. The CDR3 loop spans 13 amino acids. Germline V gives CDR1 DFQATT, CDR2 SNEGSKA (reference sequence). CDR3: CSAREVSTDTQYF. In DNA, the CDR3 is TGCAGTGCTAGAGAGGTTAGCACAGATACGCAGTATTTT.

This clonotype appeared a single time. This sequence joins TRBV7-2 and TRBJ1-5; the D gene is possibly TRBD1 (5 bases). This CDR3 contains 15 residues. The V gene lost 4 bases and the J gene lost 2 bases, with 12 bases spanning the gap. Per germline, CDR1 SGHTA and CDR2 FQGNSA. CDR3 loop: CASSSTRGGNQPQHF. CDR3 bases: TGTGCCAGCAGCTCCACCAGAGGGGGCAATCAGCCCCAGCATTTT.

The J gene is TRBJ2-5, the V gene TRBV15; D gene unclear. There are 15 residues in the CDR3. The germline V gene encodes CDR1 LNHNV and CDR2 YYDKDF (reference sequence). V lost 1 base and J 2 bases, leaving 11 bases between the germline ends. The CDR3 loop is CATSRGAREQETQYF. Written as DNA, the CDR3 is TGTGCCACCAGCAGAGGAGCAAGGGAACAAGAGACCCAGTACTTC. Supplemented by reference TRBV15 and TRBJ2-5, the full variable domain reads DAMVIQNPRYQVTQFGKPVTLSCSQTLNHNVMYWYQQKSSQAPKLLFHYYDKDFNNEADTPDNFQSRRPNTSFCFLDIRSPGLGDTAMYLCATSRGAREQETQYFGPGTRLLVL.

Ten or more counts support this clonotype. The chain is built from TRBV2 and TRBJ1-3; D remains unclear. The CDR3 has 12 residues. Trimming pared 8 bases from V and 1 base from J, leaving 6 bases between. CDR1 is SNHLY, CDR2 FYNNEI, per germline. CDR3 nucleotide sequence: TGTGCCAGCCGGGAGTCTGGAAACACCATATATTTT. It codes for CASRESGNTIYF.

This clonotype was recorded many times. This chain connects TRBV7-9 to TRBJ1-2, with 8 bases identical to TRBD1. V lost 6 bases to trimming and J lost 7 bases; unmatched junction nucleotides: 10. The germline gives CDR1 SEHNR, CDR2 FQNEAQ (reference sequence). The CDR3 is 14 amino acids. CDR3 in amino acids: CASSPRTGYGGYTF. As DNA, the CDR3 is TGTGCCAGCAGTCCCCGGACAGGGTATGGTGGCTACACCTTC.